The 14 T cell receptor beta chains below all came from one sample that was sequenced in a study of T cell changes during pregnancy in multiple sclerosis. Data came from immunoSEQ multiplex PCR; TCRdb stores just in-frame clones and leaves some out. The sample consists of 85,000 to 130,000 clones, about 89% of them appearing once. The source was peripheral blood, collected before pregnancy. The source of these receptors is a female donor with multiple sclerosis, enrolled in a pregnancy study.

J is TRBJ2-7 and V is TRBV7-8, with 9 bases fitting TRBD2. V lost 0 bases, J lost 13 bases, and 16 bases stayed unmatched. Germline loops: CDR1 SGHVS, CDR2 FQNEAQ. CDR3 length: 16 residues. CDR3 protein: CASSLAVAGGPSADYF. For the CDR3, the DNA is TGTGCCAGCAGCTTAGCGGTGGCGGGAGGGCCCTCAGCGGATTACTTC.

The V gene is TRBV19, the J gene TRBJ1-4; D is uncertain. The ends were cut back, 3 bases at V and 7 bases at J, with 15 bases in the middle. This CDR3 is built from 15 residues. CDR1 and CDR2 (germline): LNHDA, SQIVND (reference sequence). CDR3 residues: CASSILPGSSEKLFF. CDR3 nucleotide sequence: TGTGCCAGTAGTATCTTGCCAGGAAGCAGTGAAAAACTGTTTTTT.

The rearrangement links TRBV5-1 to TRBJ2-3; TRBD2 matches 8 bases. CDR1 and CDR2 (germline): SGHRS, YFSETQ. With 0 bases clipped from V and 4 bases from J, the junction kept 7 bases outside the gene matches. This CDR3 is 16 amino acids long. The chain's CDR3 is CASSLATGGHADTQYF. The CDR3 DNA reads as TGCGCCAGCAGCTTGGCCACGGGGGGGCATGCAGATACGCAGTATTTT. The complete variable domain, with remaining parts taken from reference TRBV5-1 and TRBJ2-3, reads KAGVTQTPRYLIKTRGQQVTLSCSPISGHRSVSWYQQTPGQGLQFLFEYFSETQRNKGNFPGRFSGRQFSNSRSEMNVSTLELGDSALYLCASSLATGGHADTQYFGPGTRLTVL.

This clone was seen only a few times. The gene calls are TRBV2 and TRBJ1-6; maybe TRBD1 (5 bases). This CDR3 comprises 15 residues. V was pared by 6 bases and J by 10 bases, with 19 bases between. Germline V gene lookup returns CDR1 SNHLY and CDR2 FYNNEI. This CDR3 reads CASSFDKGVRSPLHF. CDR3 nucleotide sequence: TGTGCCAGCAGCTTCGACAAAGGGGTGCGGTCACCCCTCCACTTT. Complete variable domain (other parts from reference TRBV2 and TRBJ1-6): EPEVTQTPSHQVTQMGQEVILRCVPISNHLYFYWYRQILGQKVEFLVSFYNNEISEKSEIFDDQFSVERPDGSNFTLKIRSTKLEDSAMYFCASSFDKGVRSPLHFGNGTRLTVT.

The rearrangement joins TRBV18 to TRBJ2-1, with 7 bases identical to TRBD2. The CDR3 spans 13 residues. V dropped 3 bases and J dropped 7; count of bases not matched to a gene: 3. Germline V gene lookup returns CDR1 KGHSH and CDR2 LQKENI. In DNA form, the CDR3 reads TGTGCCAGCTCACCGGTCGGGGGGAATGAGCAGTTCTTC. Amino acid sequence: CASSPVGGNEQFF.

The chain uses TRBV9 and TRBJ2-3; 15 bases are shared with TRBD2. With V trimmed by 0 bases and J by 5 bases, 7 bases remained unmatched. The CDR3 has 18 amino acids. Germline values: CDR1 SGDLS, CDR2 YYNGEE. The CDR3, as DNA: TGTGCCAGCAGCGTAGCTTCCCCGGGACTAGCGGGGGGAGATACGCAGTATTTT. Amino acids: CASSVASPGLAGGDTQYF.

J is TRBJ1-1 and V is TRBV5-5; a weak D match, TRBD1 (5 bases). Trimming cost V 1 base and J 0 bases, with 10 bases left between them. The germline V gene has CDR1 SGHKS and CDR2 YYEKEE (reference sequence). The CDR3 runs to 15 residues. The CDR3 region has the DNA TGTGCCAGCAGCTTGTTTTGGGGCCTGAACACTGAAGCTTTCTTT. Translating gives CASSLFWGLNTEAFF.

The chain links TRBV28 to TRBJ2-2, with D unresolved. Germline V gives CDR1 MDHEN, CDR2 SYDVKM. Trimming left V 7 bases short and J 1 base short, with 10 bases between. This CDR3 is built from 14 residues. CDR3: CASIPGWNTGELFF. The CDR3 DNA sequence: TGTGCCAGCATCCCTGGCTGGAACACCGGGGAGCTGTTTTTT.

V usage is TRBV18 and J usage is TRBJ2-1, with a tentative D call TRBD2 (6 bases). The germline CDR1 and CDR2 sequences are KGHSH and LQKENI. This CDR3 is 15 amino acids long. Trimming took 3 bases from V and 3 from J, leaving 12 bases between them. As DNA, the CDR3 is TGTGCCAGCTCACCCTATGCTAGCGACTACAATGAGCAGTTCTTC. Its translation: CASSPYASDYNEQFF.

This clone was detected once. The CDR3 protein is CASSLMGGLDQPQHF. The DNA for the CDR3 is TGTGCCAGCAGCTTGATGGGGGGACTGGATCAGCCCCAGCATTTT. The chain is built from TRBV5-5 and TRBJ1-5; tentative D call: TRBD1 (5 bases). V lost 1 base and J 5 bases, leaving 13 bases between the germline ends. The CDR3 extends over 15 amino acids. Germline CDR1 and CDR2: SGHKS and YYEKEE (reference sequence).

Concerning this clone itself: Because it lacks the conserved phenylalanine or tryptophan at the end, this CDR3 is likely a read error. No DNA is shown, since the ends of the CDR3 on it are uncertain; the CDR3 is the one TCRdb lists. The J gene is TRBJ1-1, the V gene TRBV6-1; TRBD1 is the table's D call, not checked against the DNA. Germline CDR1 and CDR2: MNHNS and SASEGT. 11 amino acids form the CDR3, both terminal residues included. CDR3 protein: CASSEVWAFEI.

V usage is TRBV19 and J usage is TRBJ2-5; D not resolved. The CDR3 is 15 amino acids. The V gene's germline CDR1 is LNHDA and CDR2 SQIVND (reference sequence). V lost 4 bases to trimming and J lost 4 bases, with 16 bases between them. This CDR3 reads CASSSGVRVAETQYF. CDR3 coding DNA: TGTGCCAGTAGTAGCGGCGTCCGGGTGGCAGAGACCCAGTACTTC.

The J gene is TRBJ1-3, the V gene TRBV5-1, with TRBD1 matching 9 bases. Germline values: CDR1 SGHRS, CDR2 YFSETQ. With V trimmed by 6 bases and J by 0 bases, 7 bases remained unmatched. The CDR3 runs to 16 residues. Here the CDR3 reads CASKSGTGLSGNTIYF. The CDR3 bases are TGCGCCAGCAAGTCTGGGACAGGGCTCTCTGGAAACACCATATATTTT.

The chain links TRBV7-2 to TRBJ2-1, with 9 bases aligning to TRBD2. V lost 6 bases, J lost 0 bases, and 12 bases stayed unmatched. Germline assignment: CDR1 SGHTA and CDR2 FQGNSA. This CDR3 comprises 18 residues. CDR3 sequence reads: CASSPSGTSPNSYNEQFF. The CDR3 DNA is TGTGCCAGCAGTCCATCGGGGACTAGCCCCAACTCCTACAATGAGCAGTTCTTC.